The rows below give T cell receptor beta chains drawn from one sample of a study of T-cell memory formation after mild COVID-19. Via MiXCR, TCRdb re-called the 5' RACE reads, giving one row per CDR3 protein. The data contain about 440,000 distinct CDR3 sequences, around 20% of them singletons. The sample consisted of PBMCs or a T cell subset sorted from them (not recorded which). These receptors all stem from an adult woman who had mild COVID-19 (a few samples of this study predate the infection). Cell type and time point are not known. CDR3s include the opening cysteine and the closing phenylalanine or tryptophan. A D gene is named only where the DNA matches it firmly. Some rows mark clone size as missing; the rest say once, few, many or name a class of expanded clone.

TRBJ2-7 | TRBV9 | NA | TRBD2 | TGTGCCAGCAGCGCGACTAGCGGATACGAGCAGTACTTC | CASSATSGYEQYF
TRBJ2-1 | TRBV4-1 | NA | TRBD2 | TGCGCCAGCAGCCAAGAGGGACTAGCGGGTTTCAATGAGCAGTTCTTC | CASSQEGLAGFNEQFF
TRBJ2-1 | TRBV9 | NA | NA | TGTGCCAGCAGCGTAGCGGGGTCTAACTACAATGAGCAGTTCTTC | CASSVAGSNYNEQFF
TRBJ2-2 | TRBV4-1 | NA | TRBD2 | TGCGCCAGCAGCCAAGGGACTAGCGGGGAAGTCACCGGGGAGCTGTTTTTT | CASSQGTSGEVTGELFF
TRBJ2-7 | TRBV12-3/TRBV12-4 | few | TRBD1 | TGTGCCAGCAGTCGAAGGACAGGGGGTAGTTACGAGCAGTACTTC | CASSRRTGGSYEQYF
TRBJ1-1 | TRBV12-3/TRBV12-4 | few | NA | TGTGCCAGCAGCAAACAGGTTTACACTGAAGCTTTCTTT | CASSKQVYTEAFF
TRBJ2-1 | TRBV20-1 | once | NA | TGCACCTCACTTCCGGGGTACGAGGTCAATGAGCAGTTCTTC | CTSLPGYEVNEQFF
TRBJ1-2 | TRBV20-1 | few | NA | TGCAGTGCTAGACAGGTTAACTATGGCTACACCTTC | CSARQVNYGYTF
TRBJ2-7 | TRBV2 | few | NA | TGTGCCAGCATGGGAGTACGGGACTCCTACGAGCAGTACTTC | CASMGVRDSYEQYF
TRBJ2-5 | TRBV2 | few | NA | TGTGCCAGCAGTGAACTGGAGGGACAGACCCAGTACTTC | CASSELEGQTQYF
TRBJ2-3 | TRBV6-5 | NA | TRBD1 | TGTGCCAGCAGTTACACACAGGGGGCGGTTCGCGGTACGCAGTATTTT | CASSYTQGAVRGTQYF
TRBJ2-5 | TRBV15 | NA | NA | TGTGCCACCAGCAGAGTATCGGGGGAGAGGGAGACCCAGTACTTC | CATSRVSGERETQYF
TRBJ1-3 | TRBV7-2 | few | NA | TGTGCCAGCAGCTTAGGCCCCTTCTCCCTGAGCTCTGGAAACACCATATATTTT | CASSLGPFSLSSGNTIYF
TRBJ1-3 | TRBV21-1 | few | NA | TGTGCCAACCCCGCGGACTCTGGAAACACCATATATTTT | CANPADSGNTIYF
TRBJ2-1 | TRBV6-4 | many | NA | TGTGCCAGCAGTGACTCTAGCGGCTCTTACAATGAGCAGTTCTTC | CASSDSSGSYNEQFF
TRBJ2-2 | TRBV7-6 | NA | NA | TGTGCCAGCAGCCCCATTTACACCGGGGAGCTGTTTTTT | CASSPIYTGELFF
TRBJ1-6 | TRBV6-5 | NA | NA | TGTGCCAGCAGTTACGGGACTCCCGAGAGCTCCTATAATTCACCCCTCCACTTT | CASSYGTPESSYNSPLHF
TRBJ1-5 | TRBV6-5 | NA | NA | TGTGCCAGCAGACCGGACCGCAATCAGCCCCAGCATTTT | CASRPDRNQPQHF
TRBJ2-1 | TRBV6-2/TRBV6-3 | NA | NA | TGTGCCAGCAGTCCCCACCGCGGCCGAAACAATGAGCAGTTCTTC | CASSPHRGRNNEQFF
TRBJ2-4 | TRBV3-1 | NA | TRBD2 | TGTGCCAGCAGCCTTAGCGGGAGCGGAGACATTCAGTACTTC | CASSLSGSGDIQYF
TRBJ2-1 | TRBV29-1 | few | TRBD2 | TGCAGCGTTGGGGGCGGGAGTCCGAGCTCCTACAATGAGCAGTTCTTC | CSVGGGSPSSYNEQFF
TRBJ1-2 | TRBV12-3/TRBV12-4 | few | TRBD1 | TGTGCCAGCAGGGGACAGGAGTTTGGCTACACCTTC | CASRGQEFGYTF
TRBJ1-1 | TRBV6-2/TRBV6-3 | NA | TRBD1 | TGTGCCAGCAGCCCCCGGCGCAAGGGGGCCCTCCTAGTTGACACTGAAGCTTTCTTT | CASSPRRKGALLVDTEAFF
TRBJ2-3 | TRBV6-1 | few | TRBD2 | TGTGCCAGCAGTTTGGGGAGGACTAGCGGAAGGACAGATACGCAGTATTTT | CASSLGRTSGRTDTQYF
TRBJ1-1 | TRBV29-1 | NA | NA | TGCAGCGCCGAAGATACAGGGCGTAGAGCTGAAGCTTTCTTT | CSAEDTGRRAEAFF
TRBJ2-5 | TRBV7-9 | NA | NA | TGTGCCAGCAGCTTTCCCGGGACGCTGGAGACCCAGTACTTC | CASSFPGTLETQYF
TRBJ2-7 | TRBV30 | few | TRBD1 | TGTGCCTGGAGTGGAGGACAGGCCCTTTCCTACGAGCAGTACTTC | CAWSGGQALSYEQYF
TRBJ1-6 | TRBV6-5 | few | NA | TGTGCCAGCAGTTACTCAGGGGGAGTCAATTCACCCCTCCACTTT | CASSYSGGVNSPLHF
TRBJ1-5 | TRBV3-1 | many | NA | TGTGCCAGCAGCCCATGGACAGATAATCAGCCCCAGCATTTT | CASSPWTDNQPQHF
TRBJ2-7 | TRBV11-3 | NA | TRBD1 | TGTGCCAGCAGCTCCCTGGGACAGGGGTCTTACGAGCAGTACTTC | CASSSLGQGSYEQYF
TRBJ2-3 | TRBV12-3/TRBV12-4 | NA | TRBD2 | TGTGCCAGCAGTCCCTTAGCGGGACGGACGCAGTATTTT | CASSPLAGRTQYF
TRBJ1-5 | TRBV30 | few | NA | TGTGCCTGGAGGGGAGGCAATCAGCCCCAGCATTTT | CAWRGGNQPQHF
TRBJ2-3 | TRBV5-1 | few | NA | TGCGCCAGCAGCTTTGCCCTACCGGGACCCATTCCCACAGATACGCAGTATTTT | CASSFALPGPIPTDTQYF
TRBJ2-5 | TRBV24-1 | few | TRBD1 | TGTGCCACCAGTGACTCAACAGGGGGCTGGGGGGAGACCCAGTACTTC | CATSDSTGGWGETQYF
TRBJ2-7 | TRBV18 | NA | TRBD1 | TGTGCCAGCTCACCCGGTCGGACAGGGGTTAACTACGAGCAGTACTTC | CASSPGRTGVNYEQYF